This is a list of T cell receptor beta chains from one sample in a study of identical twins. Each CDR3 protein gets one entry after TCRdb re-called the 5' RACE reads with MiXCR. Of under 900,000 distinct CDR3 sequences in the sample, roughly 18% are singletons; the top ten hold about 12%. These data were likewise used in another study, on T cells expressing NK-cell markers.

The sequenced sample consisted of PBMCs. All receptors derive from a woman younger than 35 in good health. CDR3s include the opening cysteine and the closing phenylalanine or tryptophan. Fields, in order: V gene, D gene, clone size, J gene, CDR3 protein, CDR3 DNA. D genes are given only for firm matches. Expanded clones are given a class, and other clones once, few, many or no size at all.

TRBV28	-	-	TRBJ2-2	CASPDANTGELFF	TGTGCCAGCCCAGACGCGAACACCGGGGAGCTGTTTTTT
TRBV7-9	TRBD2	few	TRBJ2-1	CASTQLGREASYNEQFF	TGTGCCAGCACCCAACTTGGGCGGGAGGCATCCTACAATGAGCAGTTCTTC
TRBV20-1	TRBD1	-	TRBJ2-1	CSASQGVRVSYNEQFF	TGCAGTGCTAGTCAGGGGGTCAGGGTGTCCTACAATGAGCAGTTCTTC
TRBV6-5	-	few	TRBJ2-7	CASSYSRGGYEQYF	TGTGCCAGCAGTTACTCTAGGGGCGGGTACGAGCAGTACTTC
TRBV3-1	-	few	TRBJ2-3	CASSRVPTDTQYF	TGTGCCAGCAGCCGCGTCCCCACAGATACGCAGTATTTT
TRBV5-1	TRBD1	-	TRBJ2-1	CASCFAGTGYNEQFF	TGCGCCAGCTGCTTTGCCGGGACAGGGTACAATGAGCAGTTCTTC
TRBV24-1	-	-	TRBJ1-5	CATSERGNQPQHF	TGTGCCACCAGTGAGCGGGGCAATCAGCCCCAGCATTTT
TRBV5-6	TRBD2	-	TRBJ2-2	CASIRRGAANTGELFF	TGTGCCAGCATCCGGCGGGGGGCGGCGAACACCGGGGAGCTGTTTTTT
TRBV5-1	-	-	TRBJ2-7	CASTGLPGGVYEQYF	TGCGCCAGCACCGGACTGCCGGGCGGAGTTTACGAGCAGTACTTC
TRBV6-6	-	-	TRBJ2-1	CASMGGEQFF	TGTGCCAGCATGGGTGGTGAGCAGTTCTTC
TRBV20-1	-	many	TRBJ2-7	CSAQSYEQYF	TGCAGTGCTCAATCCTACGAGCAGTACTTC
TRBV5-1	-	few	TRBJ2-3	CASSLDDLGSNTQYF	TGCGCCAGCAGCTTGGACGACCTTGGGTCGAATACGCAGTATTTT
TRBV20-1	TRBD2	once	TRBJ2-5	CSARPGLDETQYF	TGCAGTGCTAGGCCGGGACTAGACGAGACCCAGTACTTC
TRBV9	-	-	TRBJ2-3	CASSGRDSSDTQYF	TGTGCCAGCAGCGGCCGGGATTCCTCAGATACGCAGTATTTT
TRBV2	-	-	TRBJ1-1	CASSFEAVRTEAFF	TGTGCCAGCAGCTTCGAGGCAGTGCGCACTGAAGCTTTCTTT
TRBV12-3/TRBV12-4	TRBD1	-	TRBJ1-2	CASSPRTGRFDGYTF	TGTGCCAGCAGTCCGCGGACAGGGAGATTCGACGGCTACACCTTC
TRBV7-9	TRBD2	-	TRBJ2-7	CASSSPSGVSYEQYF	TGTGCCAGCAGCTCCCCTAGCGGGGTCTCCTACGAGCAGTACTTC
TRBV6-1	-	-	TRBJ2-3	CASRSTVVREGADTQYF	TGTGCCAGCAGGTCTACGGTGGTGCGGGAAGGGGCAGATACGCAGTATTTT
TRBV20-1	TRBD2	-	TRBJ2-5	CSASLTSGGFQETQYF	TGCAGTGCTAGTCTGACTAGCGGGGGGTTCCAAGAGACCCAGTACTTC
TRBV7-9	-	-	TRBJ2-1	CASRAEGDEQFF	TGTGCCAGCAGGGCGGAGGGGGATGAGCAGTTCTTC